Listed here is a single T cell receptor beta chain. Its antigen is unknown. This entry is derived from a study of graft-versus-host responses after intestinal transplantation. TCRdb's copy holds only in-frame clones and misses some; the assay was immunoSEQ multiplex PCR. The data hold over 45,000 clones, with approximately 88% observed a single time. This CDR3 contains 16 residues. CDR1 and CDR2 from the germline V gene are SGHVS and FQNEAQ. V lost 4 bases and J 5 bases, leaving 17 bases between the germline ends. V usage is TRBV7-8 and J usage is TRBJ1-4, with D unresolved. The clonotype was recovered from a human donor who was the organ donor for an intestinal transplant. Source: unstimulated CD4+ T cells sorted from spleen or lymph node cells, taken before transplant. CDR3 DNA sequence: TGTGCCAGCAGCTCGCCGGTGAGAGGCTTAAATGAAAAACTGTTTTTT. This encodes CASSSPVRGLNEKLFF.